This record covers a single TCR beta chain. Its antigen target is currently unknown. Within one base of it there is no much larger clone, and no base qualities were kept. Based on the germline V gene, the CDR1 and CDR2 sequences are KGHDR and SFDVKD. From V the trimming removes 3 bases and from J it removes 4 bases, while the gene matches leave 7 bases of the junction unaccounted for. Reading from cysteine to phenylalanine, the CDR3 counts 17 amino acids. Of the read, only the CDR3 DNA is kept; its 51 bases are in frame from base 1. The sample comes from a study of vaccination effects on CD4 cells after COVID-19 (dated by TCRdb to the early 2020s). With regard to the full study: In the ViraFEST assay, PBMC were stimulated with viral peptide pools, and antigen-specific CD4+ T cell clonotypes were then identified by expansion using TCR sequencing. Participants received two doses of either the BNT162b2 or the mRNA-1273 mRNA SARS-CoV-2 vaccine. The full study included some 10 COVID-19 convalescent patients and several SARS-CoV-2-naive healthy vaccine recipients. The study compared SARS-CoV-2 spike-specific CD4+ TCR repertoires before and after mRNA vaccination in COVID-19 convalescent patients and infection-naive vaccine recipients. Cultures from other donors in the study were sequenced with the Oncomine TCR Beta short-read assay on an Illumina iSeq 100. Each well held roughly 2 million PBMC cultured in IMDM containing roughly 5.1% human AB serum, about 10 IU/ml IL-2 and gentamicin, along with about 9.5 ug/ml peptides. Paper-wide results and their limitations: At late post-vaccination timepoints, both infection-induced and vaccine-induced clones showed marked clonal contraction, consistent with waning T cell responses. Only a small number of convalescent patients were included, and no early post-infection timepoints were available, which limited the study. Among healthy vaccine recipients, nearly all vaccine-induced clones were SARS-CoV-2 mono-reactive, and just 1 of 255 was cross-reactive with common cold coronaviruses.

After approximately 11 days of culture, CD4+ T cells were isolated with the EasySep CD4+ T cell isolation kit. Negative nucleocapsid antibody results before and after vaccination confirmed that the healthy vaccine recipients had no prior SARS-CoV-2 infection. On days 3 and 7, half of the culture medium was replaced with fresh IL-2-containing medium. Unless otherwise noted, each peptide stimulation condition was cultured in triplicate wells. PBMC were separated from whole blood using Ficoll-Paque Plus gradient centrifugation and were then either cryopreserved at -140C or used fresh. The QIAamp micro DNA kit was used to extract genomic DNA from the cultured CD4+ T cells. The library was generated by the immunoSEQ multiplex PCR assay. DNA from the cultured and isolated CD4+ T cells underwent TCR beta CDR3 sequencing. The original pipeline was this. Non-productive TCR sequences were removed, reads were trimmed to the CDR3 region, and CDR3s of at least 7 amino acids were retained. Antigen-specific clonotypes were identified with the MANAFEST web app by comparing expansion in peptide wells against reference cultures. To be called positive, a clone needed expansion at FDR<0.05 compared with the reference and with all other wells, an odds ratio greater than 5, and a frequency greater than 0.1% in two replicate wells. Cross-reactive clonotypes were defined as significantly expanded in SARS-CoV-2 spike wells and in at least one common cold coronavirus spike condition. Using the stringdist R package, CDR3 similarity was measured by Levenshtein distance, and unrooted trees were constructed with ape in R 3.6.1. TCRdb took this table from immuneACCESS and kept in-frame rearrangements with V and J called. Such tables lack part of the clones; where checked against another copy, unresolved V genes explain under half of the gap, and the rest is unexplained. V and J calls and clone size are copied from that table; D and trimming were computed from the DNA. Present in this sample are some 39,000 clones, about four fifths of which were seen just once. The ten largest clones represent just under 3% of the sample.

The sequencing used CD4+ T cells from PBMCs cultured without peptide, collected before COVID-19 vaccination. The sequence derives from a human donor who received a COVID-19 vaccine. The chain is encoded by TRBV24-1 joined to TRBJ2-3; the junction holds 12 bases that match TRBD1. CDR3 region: CATSDLAGTGGPDTQYF. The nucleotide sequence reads TGTGCCACCAGTGATCTCGCCGGGACAGGGGGCCCAGATACGCAGTATTTT.